The 21 T cell receptor beta chains listed next were all sequenced from one sample in a study of cytomegalovirus exposure and HLA in healthy donors. 13 Jbeta primers and 60 Vbeta primers were used for the PCR. Profiled with immunoSEQ multiplex PCR; TCRdb holds only in-frame clones, not every one. The data contain about 65,000 clones, 62% of them singletons. Sequencing input: PBMCs. These TCRs come from a man aged 25-40 years in good health and CMV-seronegative.

This clone was picked up a small number of times. This chain uses TRBV7-8 with TRBJ1-3, with 7 bases lining up with TRBD1. Looked up from germline, CDR1 is SGHVS and CDR2 is FQNEAQ. The length of the CDR3 is 16 residues. V lost 5 bases to trimming and J lost 3 bases; unmatched junction nucleotides: 10. The CDR3: CASSPETGVGGNTIYF. CDR3 DNA: TGTGCCAGCAGCCCAGAAACAGGGGTGGGTGGAAACACCATATATTTT. Variable domain in full (rest from reference TRBV7-8 and TRBJ1-3): GAGVSQSPRYKVAKRGQDVALRCDPISGHVSLFWYQQALGQGPEFLTYFQNEAQLDKSGLPSDRFFAERPEGSVSTLKIQRTQQEDSAVYLCASSPETGVGGNTIYFGEGSWLTVV.

The chain is built from TRBV27 and TRBJ1-5, with 8 bases lining up with TRBD1. Trimming took 6 bases from V and 2 from J; bases not matched to a gene: 3. The CDR3 totals 14 residues. Germline V lookup: CDR1 MNHEY, CDR2 SMNVEV (reference sequence). CDR3 DNA: TGTGCCAGCAGCCAGACAGGGGGCAATCAGCCCCAGCATTTT. It translates to CASSQTGGNQPQHF.

The chain couples TRBV6-5 to TRBJ2-7, with 9 bases aligning to TRBD1. Germline V gene lookup returns CDR1 MNHEY and CDR2 SVGAGI. V trimming: 2 bases; J trimming: 0 bases; junction bases outside the gene matches: 5. This CDR3 has 16 residues. This CDR3 is CASSYGTGRSSYEQYF. The DNA of the CDR3 is TGTGCCAGCAGTTACGGGACAGGGAGAAGCTCCTACGAGCAGTACTTC.

The V gene is TRBV7-6, the J gene TRBJ1-6, with no clear D. Germline CDR1 and CDR2: SGHVS and FNYEAQ. The length of the CDR3 is 16 residues. Trimming took off 0 bases at V and 8 bases at J, with 14 bases between the two ends. CDR3 loop: CASSLARASLDSPLHF. The DNA of the CDR3 is TGTGCCAGCAGCTTAGCGAGGGCTTCTTTGGATTCACCCCTCCACTTT.

This clone appeared once. V and J are TRBV4-2 and TRBJ2-3, with 9 bases lining up with TRBD2. The CDR3 runs 16 residues. Germline CDR1 and CDR2: LGHNA and YNFKEQ. The J segment lost 8 bases and the V segment lost 0 bases, leaving 9 bases of the junction unmatched. CDR3 protein: CASSQEPSGEGGTQYF. In nucleotides, the CDR3 is TGTGCCAGCAGCCAAGAACCTAGCGGGGAAGGGGGTACGCAGTATTTT.

The rearrangement links TRBV7-9 to TRBJ2-7; the D gene is possibly TRBD1 (5 bases). With 5 bases removed from V and 3 bases from J, the gap between germline ends came to 11 bases. The germline CDR1 and CDR2 sequences are SEHNR and FQNEAQ (reference sequence). CDR3 length equals 13 residues. For the CDR3, the DNA is TGTGCCAGCAGCCTCGGACAATTCTACGAGCAGTACTTC. Protein product: CASSLGQFYEQYF. Full variable domain (remainder filled in from reference TRBV7-9 and TRBJ2-7): DTGVSQNPRHKITKRGQNVTFRCDPISEHNRLYWYRQTLGQGPEFLTYFQNEAQLEKSRLLSDRFSAERPKGSFSTLEIQRTEQGDSAMYLCASSLGQFYEQYFGPGTRLTVT.

This CDR3 reads CASSVDSGGQETQYF. CDR3 sequence (DNA): TGTGCCAGCAGCGTGGATAGCGGGGGGCAGGAGACCCAGTACTTC. The chain links TRBV7-9 to TRBJ2-5; 10 nucleotides match TRBD2. The CDR3 runs to 15 residues. Trimming cost V 5 bases and J 5 bases; bases outside gene matches: 8. CDR1 is SEHNR and CDR2 is FQNEAQ in the germline V gene (reference sequence).

This clone appeared a single time. The rearrangement uses TRBV7-8 and TRBJ2-1; 11 bases line up with TRBD1. The CDR3 spans 15 residues. Germline CDR1 SGHVS, CDR2 FQNEAQ. J lost 5 bases, V lost 4 bases, and 4 bases had no gene match. Here the CDR3 DNA reads TGTGCCAGCAGCTGGACAGGGGGCATCAACAATGAGCAGTTCTTC. Translation: CASSWTGGINNEQFF.

The chain is built from TRBV7-2 and TRBJ2-1; 13 nucleotides agree with TRBD2. Germline CDR1 SGHTA, CDR2 FQGNSA. The CDR3 loop spans 16 amino acids. The junction had 8 bases not matched to a gene; V was cut back by 2 bases and J by 10 bases. This CDR3 reads CASSLKTSGGSGEQFF. The DNA for the CDR3 is TGTGCCAGCAGCTTAAAGACTAGCGGGGGGTCGGGGGAGCAGTTCTTC.

This clone was counted only a few times. CDR3 in amino acids: CASRGGTNTEAFF. The CDR3, as DNA: TGTGCCAGCAGGGGTGGGACAAATACTGAAGCTTTCTTT. V and J are TRBV10-3 and TRBJ1-1, with a possible D match to TRBD1 (6 bases). V was shortened by 10 bases and J by 5 bases, with 17 bases between the two germline ends. The CDR3 is 13 residues long. Germline V gives CDR1 ENHRY, CDR2 SYGVKD.

The gene calls are TRBV29-1 and TRBJ1-2, with unresolved D. The V gene lost 0 bases and the J gene lost 7 bases, with 6 bases spanning the gap. This CDR3 spans 11 amino acids. Germline V gives CDR1 SQVTM, CDR2 ANQGSEA. The CDR3 loop is CSVEERSGYTF. In DNA, the CDR3 is TGCAGCGTTGAAGAAAGGAGTGGCTACACCTTC.

This clone was observed once. The chain employs TRBV7-8 and TRBJ2-7, with D possibly being TRBD1 (6 bases). Germline assignment: CDR1 SGHVS and CDR2 FQNEAQ. Between the trimmed V and J ends, which lost 6 bases and 2 bases, there was a span of 17 bases. This CDR3 contains 15 residues. The CDR3 bases are TGTGCCAGCAGTTATAACGGGGACATCACCTACGAGCAGTACTTC. Protein product: CASSYNGDITYEQYF.

This chain joins TRBV2 and TRBJ2-1; 12 bases match TRBD2. There are 16 residues in the CDR3. CDR1 is SNHLY and CDR2 is FYNNEI in the germline V gene. The junction had 6 bases not matched to a gene; V was cut back by 2 bases and J by 7 bases. The CDR3 here is CASSERLAGVKNEQFF. The CDR3 nucleotides read TGTGCCAGCAGTGAAAGACTAGCGGGGGTTAAAAATGAGCAGTTCTTC. The variable domain in full, with the rest retrieved from reference TRBV2 and TRBJ2-1, is EPEVTQTPSHQVTQMGQEVILRCVPISNHLYFYWYRQILGQKVEFLVSFYNNEISEKSEIFDDQFSVERPDGSNFTLKIRSTKLEDSAMYFCASSERLAGVKNEQFFGPGTRLTVL.

This clone was picked up a small number of times. The J gene is TRBJ1-1, the V gene TRBV7-9; the match to TRBD1 covers 7 bases. This CDR3 is built from 12 residues. Per the germline V gene, CDR1 is SEHNR and CDR2 is FQNEAQ (reference sequence). Trimming removed 4 bases from V and 5 bases from J; junction bases left unmatched: 1. CDR3 DNA sequence: TGTGCCAGCAGCTCGGACAGGACTGAAGCTTTCTTT. As protein: CASSSDRTEAFF.

J is TRBJ1-6 and V is TRBV7-9; D ambiguous. V lost 5 bases, J lost 5 bases, and 13 bases lay in between. In germline, CDR1 is SEHNR, CDR2 FQNEAQ (reference sequence). This CDR3 contains 15 residues. CDR3 in amino acids: CASSPWEVHNSPLHF. The CDR3 region has the DNA TGTGCCAGCAGCCCCTGGGAGGTGCATAATTCACCCCTCCACTTT.

The V gene is TRBV18, the J gene TRBJ1-5, with D possibly being TRBD1 (5 bases). The CDR3 is 17 amino acids. Trimming shortened V by 2 bases and J by 4 bases, and 18 bases separated the two germline ends. The germline CDR1 and CDR2 sequences are KGHSH and LQKENI. The CDR3 reads CASSPGAQGRPNQPQHF. For the CDR3, the DNA is TGTGCCAGCTCACCAGGAGCGCAGGGTCGACCTAATCAGCCCCAGCATTTT. Together with reference TRBV18 and TRBJ1-5, the CDR3 gives the full variable domain: NAGVMQNPRHLVRRRGQEARLRCSPMKGHSHVYWYRQLPEEGLKFMVYLQKENIIDESGMPKERFSAEFPKEGPSILRIQQVVRGDSAAYFCASSPGAQGRPNQPQHFGDGTRLSIL.

V and J are TRBV6-4 and TRBJ2-1, with 8 bases identical to TRBD2. The junction had 6 bases not matched to a gene; V was cut back by 2 bases and J by 6 bases. The CDR3 has 15 residues. CDR1 and CDR2 from the germline V gene are MRHNA and SNTAGT. DNA for the CDR3: TGTGCCAGCAGTGACGGGCGGGGGGAGATCAATGAGCAGTTCTTC. Translated, it gives CASSDGRGEINEQFF.

The chain carries TRBV7-9 and TRBJ2-5; 7 bases map to TRBD2. Germline CDR1 and CDR2: SEHNR and FQNEAQ (reference sequence). J lost 6 bases, V lost 6 bases, and 13 bases had no gene match. CDR3 size: 15 residues. The CDR3 bases are TGTGCCAGCAGTCAAACCACTAGCGTTTTACAGACCCAGTACTTC. Protein: CASSQTTSVLQTQYF.

The chain has TRBV7-3 and TRBJ2-3; TRBD2 matches 8 bases. V was clipped by 5 bases and J by 4 bases; unmatched bases: 2. The CDR3 spans 13 residues. Germline V lookup: CDR1 SGHTA, CDR2 FQGTGA. The CDR3 protein is CASSRGGADTQYF. CDR3 sequence (DNA): TGTGCCAGCAGCCGGGGGGGAGCAGATACGCAGTATTTT.

V usage is TRBV7-7 and J usage is TRBJ2-5, with 13 bases lining up with TRBD2. This CDR3 comprises 15 residues. V was pared by 5 bases and J by 5 bases, with 5 bases of the junction left unmatched. The germline V gene encodes CDR1 SSHAT and CDR2 FNYEAQ (reference sequence). The CDR3 bases are TGTGCCAGCAGCGTTGGGACTAGCGGGGAGGAGACCCAGTACTTC. It translates to CASSVGTSGEETQYF.

The rearrangement joins TRBV6-5 to TRBJ1-1, with D possibly being TRBD1 (5 bases). V was cut by 8 bases and J by 5 bases, with 9 bases left in between. The CDR3 runs to 11 residues. Germline loops: CDR1 MNHEY, CDR2 SVGAGI. Written as DNA, the CDR3 is TGTGCCAGCGGTCGGGGGACTGAAGCTTTCTTT. Translating it yields CASGRGTEAFF.